This TCR beta chain appears in the sequencing data of a study of beta chain features in type 1 diabetes (dated by TCRdb to the late 2010s). Background for the entire study: Mean age, gender distribution, total cell number and subset yield did not differ between patients and healthy donors. A total of 107,917,701 sorted cells were examined across all samples, and a strong correlation was observed between cell number per subset and RNA yield. In the study, TCRB repertoires of sorted circulating CD4+ T cell subsets from recently diagnosed type 1 diabetes patients were compared with those of matched healthy donors. Naive and central memory subsets were obtained from all 30 or so donors, but regulatory and stem cell-like memory subsets were isolated from only 8 patients and 8 healthy donors. General conclusions and limits of the study: Type 1 diabetes patients showed a moderate but significant shortening of TCRB CDR3 length in all four CD4+ subsets. Because cDNA was sequenced instead of genomic DNA, highly expressing activated cells could be over-represented, though the groups showed no difference in activation or CD3 levels. Naive, central memory and regulatory TCRB repertoires appeared to be more similar among patients than among healthy donors. Because small numbers of individuals were included in the HLA sub-analyses, any influence of HLA type on TCRB rearrangement was left unresolved. Fewer insertions and more nucleotide deletions at VDJ recombination sites were observed in patients with type 1 diabetes, implying thymic rearrangement abnormalities. PCR may preferentially amplify shorter templates, but because patient and control samples were amplified and corrected together, any resulting skew would affect both groups equally.

This clone was seen more than once but under ten times. Its antigen is not yet known. No much larger clone is present one base from it, and per-base qualities are unavailable. From each donor, a single peripheral blood sample of approximately 120 mL on average was drawn into heparinised tubes. A BD FACSAria II was used to sort naive, central memory, regulatory and stem cell-like memory CD4+ T cells with a panel that included CD45RO, CCR7, CD25, CD127, CD95 and CD27. Every sorted population had a purity above 95%. Right away, PBMCs were isolated by Lymphoprep density gradient centrifugation and were stained directly, with no culture step. To minimize batch effects, samples were stained and sorted in pairs, one healthy donor with one patient per experiment. The V end loses 4 bases and the J end loses 3 bases, and a stretch of 6 bases separates them. According to the germline V gene, CDR1 reads KGHSH and CDR2 reads LQKENI. The CDR3 contains 12 residues, cysteine and phenylalanine counted. Of all the DNA, just the CDR3 is kept, 36 bases in frame from base 1.

The entire isolated RNA was reverse transcribed using the High Capacity cDNA Reverse Transcription Kit, and thus expressed TCRB transcripts were sequenced. Deep immunoSEQ sequencing was applied to naive, central memory and regulatory T cell samples, giving an average of roughly 3.5 million total reads per sample. Sorted cells were lysed in RLT buffer and RNA was extracted with DNase-treated RNeasy Micro or Mini kits, depending on cell number. To prevent cross-contamination, each cell subset was processed individually, whereas patient and healthy donor samples were processed jointly. The immunoSEQ multiplex PCR was used to amplify TCRB sequences from cDNA, generating 87-bp fragments that spanned the CDR3 region. Sequencing of the amplicons was done on the Illumina HiSeq platform. Per the authors' processing: Synthetic template baselines were used to correct PCR bias computationally, reads within Hamming distance 2 were collapsed, and singletons that could not be merged were discarded. Reads were aligned against IMGT to assign V, D and J genes, CDR3 length and insertions or deletions at six rearrangement sites. Within each subset, clonotype counts were normalized to sorted cell number, and only after that were true diversity and Gini coefficients computed with the tcR R package. Repertoire sharing was quantified using the overlap coefficient calculated on TCRB nucleotide sequences. Out-of-frame TCRB sequences from naive cells were analyzed as a proxy for the pre-selection repertoire. TCRdb mirrors the immuneACCESS table, restricted to in-frame sequences. Some clones are absent from its copies; in checked studies, under half trace to an unresolved V gene, and the reason for the others is unknown. Clone size and the V and J calls come from that table; the DNA yielded D and trimming. Recorded for this sample are some 500,000 clones; about an eighth of them occurred a single time. Together, the top ten hold 0.035% to 0.05% of the sample.

The sample comprised naive CD4+ T cells from blood. The cell subset or site label here, explained by the study, means: true naive CD4+ T cells. The rearrangement combines TRBV18 with TRBJ2-5, with the D gene not clear enough to name. The source is a woman younger than 30 in good health. The DNA reads as follows: TGTGCCAGCTCACGAACCGAAGAGACCCAGTACTTC. Its protein reads: CASSRTEETQYF.